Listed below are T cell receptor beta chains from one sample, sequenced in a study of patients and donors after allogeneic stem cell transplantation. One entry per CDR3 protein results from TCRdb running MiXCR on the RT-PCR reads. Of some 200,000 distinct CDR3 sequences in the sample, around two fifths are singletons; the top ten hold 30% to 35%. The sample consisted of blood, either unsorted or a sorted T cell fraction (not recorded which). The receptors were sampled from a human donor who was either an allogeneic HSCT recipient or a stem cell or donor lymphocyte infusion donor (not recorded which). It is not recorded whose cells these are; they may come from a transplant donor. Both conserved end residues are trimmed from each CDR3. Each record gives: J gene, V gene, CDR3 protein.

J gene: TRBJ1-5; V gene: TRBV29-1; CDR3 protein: SVELLQPQH
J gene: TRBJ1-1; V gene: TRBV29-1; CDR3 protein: SVAPVRRTEAF
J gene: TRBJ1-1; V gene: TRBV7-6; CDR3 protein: ASSLDSNTEAF
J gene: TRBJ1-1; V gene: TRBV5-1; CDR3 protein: ASSLKTGVNTEAF
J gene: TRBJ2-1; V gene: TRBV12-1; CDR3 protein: ASSFVVNEQF
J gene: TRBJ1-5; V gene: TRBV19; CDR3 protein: ASTLVMGPNQPQH
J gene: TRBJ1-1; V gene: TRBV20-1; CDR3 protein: SARDPTTPEVAEAF
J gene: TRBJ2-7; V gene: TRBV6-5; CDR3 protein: ASHSLSEQY
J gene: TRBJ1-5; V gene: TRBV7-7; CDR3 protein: ARRRGYQPQH
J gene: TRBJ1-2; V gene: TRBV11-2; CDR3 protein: ASSQPGQGREGYT
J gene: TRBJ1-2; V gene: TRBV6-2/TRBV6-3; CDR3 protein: ASSRDRSSYGYT
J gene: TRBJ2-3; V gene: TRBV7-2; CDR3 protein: ASSLASGRTDTQY
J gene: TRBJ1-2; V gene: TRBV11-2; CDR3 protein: ASSLERNNYGYT
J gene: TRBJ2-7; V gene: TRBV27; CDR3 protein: ASSRSQSGAEQY
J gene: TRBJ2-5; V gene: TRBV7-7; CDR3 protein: ASSLIGGPETQY
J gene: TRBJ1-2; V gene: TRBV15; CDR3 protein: ATSRGSYGYT
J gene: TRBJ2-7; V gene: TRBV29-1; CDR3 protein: SVKIPGQGAHEQY
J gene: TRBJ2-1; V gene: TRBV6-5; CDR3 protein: ASSYRPPGHEQF
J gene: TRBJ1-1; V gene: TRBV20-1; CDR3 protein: SASRRAGNTEAF
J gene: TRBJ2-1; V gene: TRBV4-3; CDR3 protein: ASSHPGQGFYNEQF
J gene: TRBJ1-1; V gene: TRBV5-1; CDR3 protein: ASSFDWRSRAF
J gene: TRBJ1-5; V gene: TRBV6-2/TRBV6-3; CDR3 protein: ASSYPDRLSNQPQH
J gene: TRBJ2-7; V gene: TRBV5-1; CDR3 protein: ASIQTPNVGEQY
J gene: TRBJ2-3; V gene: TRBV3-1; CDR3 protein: ASSPTTSATDTQY
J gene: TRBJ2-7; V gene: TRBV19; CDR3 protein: ATTNSYEQY
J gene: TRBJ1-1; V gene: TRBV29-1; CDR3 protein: SVGQGGNTEAF
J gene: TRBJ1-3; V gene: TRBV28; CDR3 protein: ASRPPASSGNTIY
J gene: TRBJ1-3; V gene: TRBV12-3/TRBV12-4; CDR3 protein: ASSPTVSGNTIY
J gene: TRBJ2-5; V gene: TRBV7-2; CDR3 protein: ASSGPHGSETQY
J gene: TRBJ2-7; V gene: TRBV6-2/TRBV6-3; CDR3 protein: ASSLGMEQY
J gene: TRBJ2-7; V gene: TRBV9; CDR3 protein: ASSVEADRYGSYEQY
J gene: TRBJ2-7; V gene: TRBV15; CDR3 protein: ATSRDNWDSYEQY
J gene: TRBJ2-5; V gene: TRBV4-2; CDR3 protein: ASSQDVTQY
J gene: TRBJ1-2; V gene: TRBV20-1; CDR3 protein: SASLPGASGYT
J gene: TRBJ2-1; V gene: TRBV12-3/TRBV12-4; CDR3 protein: ASSLAPTSNEQF
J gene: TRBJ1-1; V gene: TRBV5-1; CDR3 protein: ASSFGPGGGTVEAF
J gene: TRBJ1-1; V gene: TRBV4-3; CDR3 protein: ASSQDRAQGLGDTEAF
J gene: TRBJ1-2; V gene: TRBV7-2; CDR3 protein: ASSWEHYGYT
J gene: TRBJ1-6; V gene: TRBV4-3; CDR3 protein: ASSQDRVSFSSPLH
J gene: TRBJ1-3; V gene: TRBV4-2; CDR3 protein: ASSQGGTGLGNTIY
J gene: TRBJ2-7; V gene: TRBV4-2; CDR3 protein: ASSQEPSGGTYEQY
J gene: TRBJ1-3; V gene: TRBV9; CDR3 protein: ASSVGGSSWGTIY
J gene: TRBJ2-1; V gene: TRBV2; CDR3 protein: ASSDAEPRINEQF
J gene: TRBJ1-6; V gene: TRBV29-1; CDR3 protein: SVSDTTHNSPLH
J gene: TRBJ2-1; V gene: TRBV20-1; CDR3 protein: SARGSGTNYNEQF
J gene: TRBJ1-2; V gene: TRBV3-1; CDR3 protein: ASSQGPGQGKVYGYT
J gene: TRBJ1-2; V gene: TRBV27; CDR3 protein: ASSYTGGGYT
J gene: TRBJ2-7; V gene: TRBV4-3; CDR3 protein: ASSQVLLAGGEY
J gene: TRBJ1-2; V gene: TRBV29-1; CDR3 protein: SVERTGDGYT